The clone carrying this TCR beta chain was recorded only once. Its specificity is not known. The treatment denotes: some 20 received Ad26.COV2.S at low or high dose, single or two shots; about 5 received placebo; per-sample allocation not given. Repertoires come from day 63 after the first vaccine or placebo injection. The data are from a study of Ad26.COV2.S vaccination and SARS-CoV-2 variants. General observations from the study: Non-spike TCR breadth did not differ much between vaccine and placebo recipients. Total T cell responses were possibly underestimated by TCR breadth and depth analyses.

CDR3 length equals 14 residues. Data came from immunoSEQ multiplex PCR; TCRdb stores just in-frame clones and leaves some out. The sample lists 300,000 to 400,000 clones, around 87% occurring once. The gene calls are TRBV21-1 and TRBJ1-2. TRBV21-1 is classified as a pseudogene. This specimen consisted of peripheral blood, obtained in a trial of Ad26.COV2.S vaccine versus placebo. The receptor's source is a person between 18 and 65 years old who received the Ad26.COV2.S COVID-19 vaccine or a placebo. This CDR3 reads CASSKNGGGYGYTF. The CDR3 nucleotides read TGTGCCAGCAGCAAAAACGGGGGGGGCTATGGCTACACCTTC.